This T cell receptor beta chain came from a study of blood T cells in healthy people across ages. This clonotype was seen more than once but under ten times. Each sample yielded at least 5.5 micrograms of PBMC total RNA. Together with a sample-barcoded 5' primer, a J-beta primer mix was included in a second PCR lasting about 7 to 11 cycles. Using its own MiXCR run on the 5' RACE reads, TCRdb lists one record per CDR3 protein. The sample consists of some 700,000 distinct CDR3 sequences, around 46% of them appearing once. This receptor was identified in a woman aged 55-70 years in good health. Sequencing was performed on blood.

The CDR3 DNA sequence: TGCAGTGCTAGAGGGCCGACAGGGACGTTAGGGGCCAACGTCCTGACTTTC. As protein: CSARGPTGTLGANVLTF. This sequence joins TRBV20-1 and TRBJ2-6, with 7 bases fitting TRBD1. Germline V CDR1 and CDR2: DFQATT, SNEGSKA (reference sequence). The CDR3 has 17 amino acids. The J segment lost 4 bases and the V segment lost 1 base, leaving 10 bases of the junction unmatched.